This entry lists 22 T cell receptor beta chains sequenced from one sample in a study of T and B cells in COVID-19 patients. Multiplex PCR with BIOMED2 TRB-A/B primer pools amplified TRB rearrangements. Each CDR3 protein gets one entry after TCRdb re-called the multiplex PCR reads with MiXCR. The data contain roughly 11,000 distinct CDR3 sequences, about 31% of them seen just once; the ten biggest clones take up under 30%. Blood genomic DNA input for TRB amplification was roughly 250-550 ng. The specimen was blood. The receptors derive from a human donor who had recovered from COVID-19.

A word on this clonotype: This may be a read error, as it is one base from a much larger clone. This chain joins TRBV11-3 and TRBJ2-7, with D unresolved. The germline V gene has CDR1 SGHNT and CDR2 YENEEA. The V gene lost 5 bases and the J gene lost 2 bases, with 10 bases spanning the gap. The CDR3 spans 13 residues. The CDR3 loop is CASSRGGPYEQYF. The CDR3 bases are TGTGCCAGCAGCCGTGGTGGGCCCTACGAGCAGTACTTC. Using reference TRBV11-3 and TRBJ2-7 for the parts outside the CDR3, the full variable domain is EAGVVQSPRYKIIEKKQPVAFWCNPISGHNTLYWYLQNLGQGPELLIRYENEEAVDDSQLPKDRFSAERLKGVDSTLKIQPAELGDSAVYLCASSRGGPYEQYFGPGTRLTVT.

The V and J genes are TRBV24-1 and TRBJ2-7; TRBD2 is a possible D gene (5 bases). V lost 9 bases to trimming and J lost 7 bases, with 12 bases between them. CDR1 KGHDR and CDR2 SFDVKD come from the germline V gene. This CDR3 spans 11 amino acids. The CDR3 DNA is TGTGCCACCGGACGGGGATATGAGCAGTACTTC. As protein: CATGRGYEQYF.

CDR3 nucleotide sequence: TGTGCCAGCAGCCCGACACCTAGCGGGAAACTCGAGACCCAGTACTTC. This encodes CASSPTPSGKLETQYF. The V gene is TRBV11-3, the J gene TRBJ2-5, with 9 nucleotides matching TRBD2. The CDR3 sequence is 16 residues long. J was trimmed by 5 bases and V by 5 bases; bases with no gene match: 12. Germline lookup yields CDR1 SGHNT and CDR2 YENEEA.

This clonotype was recorded at least ten times. This sequence joins TRBV19 and TRBJ1-1; 12 positions match TRBD1. The germline gives CDR1 LNHDA, CDR2 SQIVND (reference sequence). V lost 5 bases and J lost 1; bases outside the gene matches: 5. This CDR3 contains 16 residues. CDR3 loop: CASSEGTGGSNTEAFF. DNA for the CDR3: TGTGCCAGTAGTGAGGGGACAGGGGGCTCGAACACTGAAGCTTTCTTT.

This clonotype is medium-sized. V gene TRBV15 combines with J gene TRBJ2-1; 11 bases match TRBD2. Germline values: CDR1 LNHNV, CDR2 YYDKDF (reference sequence). V trimming: 4 bases; J trimming: 5 bases; junction bases outside the gene matches: 4. CDR3 length equals 15 residues. CDR3 amino acids: CATSIRLAGNNEQFF. In DNA form, the CDR3 reads TGTGCCACCAGCATCAGACTAGCGGGAAACAATGAGCAGTTCTTC.

This clonotype was recorded many times. V is TRBV29-1 and J is TRBJ1-1, with TRBD1 matching 7 bases. The CDR3 has 16 amino acids. J was trimmed by 0 bases and V by 6 bases; bases with no gene match: 13. The germline V gene has CDR1 SQVTM and CDR2 ANQGSEA. As DNA, the CDR3 is TGCAGCGTCACGCAACCGACAGGGCCCATGAACACTGAAGCTTTCTTT. This gives the protein CSVTQPTGPMNTEAFF.

The V gene is TRBV6-2 or TRBV6-3, the J gene TRBJ2-1; 10 bases agree with TRBD2. V shed 0 bases and J 8 bases; nucleotides not matched to a gene: 10. The CDR3 is 17 residues long. Germline lookup yields CDR1 MNHEY and CDR2 SVGEGT. In nucleotides, the CDR3 is TGTGCCAGCAGTTACTCCCGGCTAGCGGGAGCTCACGATGAGCAGTTCTTC. This encodes CASSYSRLAGAHDEQFF.

This clonotype was counted many times. The chain employs TRBV27 and TRBJ2-1; TRBD2 aligns across 9 bases. This CDR3 contains 15 residues. The ends lost 0 bases at V and 3 bases at J; junction bases unmatched: 0. CDR1 MNHEY and CDR2 SMNVEV come from the germline V gene (reference sequence). This CDR3 reads CASSLSTSGYNEQFF. The CDR3 DNA sequence: TGTGCCAGCAGTTTATCGACTAGCGGCTACAATGAGCAGTTCTTC.

J is TRBJ2-4 and V is TRBV2; D is possibly TRBD1 (6 bases). CDR3 length: 13 residues. V was clipped by 4 bases and J by 9 bases, with 13 bases between them. Germline V gives CDR1 SNHLY, CDR2 FYNNEI. CDR3 coding DNA: TGTGCCAGCAGTGGGGGGACAAGTGGCATTCAGTACTTC. Translated: CASSGGTSGIQYF. The full variable domain, its missing parts supplied by reference TRBV2 and TRBJ2-4, is EPEVTQTPSHQVTQMGQEVILRCVPISNHLYFYWYRQILGQKVEFLVSFYNNEISEKSEIFDDQFSVERPDGSNFTLKIRSTKLEDSAMYFCASSGGTSGIQYFGAGTRLSVL.

The sample holds a few counts of this clonotype. The chain carries TRBV15 and TRBJ1-2; D might be TRBD1 (5 bases). CDR1 and CDR2 from the germline V gene are LNHNV and YYDKDF (reference sequence). The CDR3 spans 15 residues. Deletions cut 0 bases from V and 9 bases from J, with 17 bases between. DNA of the CDR3: TGTGCCACCAGCAGAGATCTATCAGGGCGGCTGAGCTACACCTTC. Translating it yields CATSRDLSGRLSYTF.

This clonotype was recorded only once. V gene TRBV5-1 combines with J gene TRBJ2-2, with a tentative D call TRBD2 (6 bases). The CDR3 is 16 residues long. Germline CDR1 and CDR2: SGHRS and YFSETQ. V was pared by 0 bases and J by 4 bases, with 13 bases between. CDR3 nucleotides: TGCGCCAGCAGCTTGGGGGGTACGGAGGGCACCGGGGAGCTGTTTTTT. Translated, it gives CASSLGGTEGTGELFF.

V and J are TRBV15 and TRBJ1-2, with D perhaps TRBD1 (6 bases). Trimming removed 0 bases at V and 4 bases at J, with 15 bases between. This CDR3 contains 16 residues. Germline loops: CDR1 LNHNV, CDR2 YYDKDF (reference sequence). The CDR3 DNA is TGTGCCACCAGCAGAGATCGGGGGGCGCGAGTCTATGGCTACACCTTC. Protein sequence: CATSRDRGARVYGYTF.

The rearrangement uses TRBV18 and TRBJ1-2, with 7 positions matching TRBD1. This CDR3 spans 12 amino acids. With 6 bases clipped from V and 2 bases from J, the junction kept 0 bases outside the gene matches. The germline V gene encodes CDR1 KGHSH and CDR2 LQKENI. The DNA of the CDR3 is TGTGCCAGCTCGACAGGGAACTATGGCTACACCTTC. It translates to CASSTGNYGYTF.

The chain uses TRBV6-1 and TRBJ1-4, with 8 bases aligning to TRBD1. The CDR3 sequence is 14 residues long. With V trimmed by 7 bases and J by 4 bases, 5 bases remained unmatched. Germline CDR1 is MNHNS and CDR2 is SASEGT. The CDR3 DNA follows: TGTGCCAGCATGCCCAGGGGGCTTAATGAAAAACTGTTTTTT. Amino acids: CASMPRGLNEKLFF.

This chain uses TRBV6-5 with TRBJ1-2; D might be TRBD1 (5 bases). Germline CDR1 is MNHEY and CDR2 is SVGAGI. The CDR3 loop spans 15 amino acids. With 0 bases removed from V and 4 bases from J, the gap between germline ends came to 12 bases. In DNA, the CDR3 is TGTGCCAGCAGTTACTCGACCGGGACTGTCTATGGCTACACCTTC. It specifies CASSYSTGTVYGYTF.

The genes are TRBV29-1 and TRBJ2-7, with 7 bases identical to TRBD1. Looked up from germline, CDR1 is SQVTM and CDR2 is ANQGSEA. CDR3 length equals 11 residues. With 6 bases clipped from V and 6 bases from J, the junction kept 5 bases outside the gene matches. This CDR3 is CSVWDSAEQYF. The CDR3 DNA follows: TGCAGCGTCTGGGACAGCGCCGAGCAGTACTTC.

This chain links TRBV11-3 with TRBJ2-3; D possibly corresponds to TRBD2 (6 bases). V was cut by 1 base and J by 2 bases, with 13 bases left in between. CDR1 is SGHNT and CDR2 is YENEEA in the germline V gene. There are 16 residues in the CDR3. The CDR3: CASSLGSGTYTDTQYF. CDR3 coding DNA: TGTGCCAGCAGCTTAGGTAGCGGAACCTACACAGATACGCAGTATTTT.

This clonotype was seen a few times. The genes are TRBV30 and TRBJ1-2, with D tentatively TRBD1 (6 bases). The germline CDR1 and CDR2 sequences are GTSNPN and SVGIG (reference sequence). The V gene lost 6 bases and the J gene lost 8 bases, with 10 bases spanning the gap. The CDR3 is 10 amino acids. In nucleotides, the CDR3 is TGTGCCTGTGAAGGGGGGGGCTACACCTTC. Translation: CACEGGGYTF.

V and J are TRBV5-1 and TRBJ1-6; 7 bases line up with TRBD1. CDR3 length: 13 amino acids. V lost 9 bases to trimming and J lost 8 bases; unmatched junction nucleotides: 8. Germline assignment: CDR1 SGHRS and CDR2 YFSETQ. CDR3 bases: TGCGCCACCAGACTCAGGGGGGATTCACCCCTCCACTTT. Its protein product is CATRLRGDSPLHF. The full variable domain, in which reference TRBV5-1 and TRBJ1-6 provide the parts outside the CDR3, is KAGVTQTPRYLIKTRGQQVTLSCSPISGHRSVSWYQQTPGQGLQFLFEYFSETQRNKGNFPGRFSGRQFSNSRSEMNVSTLELGDSALYLCATRLRGDSPLHFGNGTRLTVT.

This chain uses TRBV15 with TRBJ1-3; the D is unclear. The CDR3 consists of 14 residues. Germline assignment: CDR1 LNHNV and CDR2 YYDKDF (reference sequence). V gave up 0 bases and J gave up 7 bases, with 10 bases separating them. The CDR3 sequence is CATSRDLGYNTIYF. DNA for the CDR3: TGTGCCACCAGCAGAGATCTCGGCTACAACACCATATATTTT.

This clonotype was detected a few times. CDR3 sequence: CAWNIREGRKNTEAFF. The CDR3 nucleotides read TGTGCCTGGAACATCCGCGAGGGGCGGAAAAACACTGAAGCTTTCTTT. The chain has TRBV30 and TRBJ1-1; TRBD1 is a possible D gene (5 bases). V lost 4 bases, J lost 2 bases, and 20 bases lay in between. The CDR3 extends over 16 amino acids. Germline V CDR1 and CDR2: GTSNPN, SVGIG (reference sequence).

The chain combines TRBV19 with TRBJ2-2; 11 bases are a match to TRBD2. The CDR3 contains 16 residues. V was pared by 6 bases and J by 5 bases, with 8 bases of the junction left unmatched. Germline-derived CDR1 and CDR2 are LNHDA and SQIVND (reference sequence). CDR3 sequence: CASRGGRLAGTGELFF. The CDR3 DNA sequence: TGTGCCAGTAGGGGGGGCCGACTAGCGGGGACCGGGGAGCTGTTTTTT.